A selection of T cell receptor beta chains follows, all from one sample in a study of CD4 T cells in relation to SARS-CoV-2 and coronaviruses. Generated by immunoSEQ multiplex PCR, the TCRdb table keeps only in-frame clones and is missing some. The data hold 60,000 to 65,000 clones, with about 95% observed a single time. The specimen was naive CD4+ T cells from PBMCs. Every receptor here comes from a human donor in good health. Both conserved end residues are part of each CDR3. Each record gives: D gene, J gene, clone size, V gene, CDR3 DNA, CDR3 protein. The D gene is left open where the match is weak. A clone size is listed for some rows: how often the clone was seen (once, few, many), or a class if it is expanded.

D: TRBD2
J: TRBJ2-1
size: NA
V: TRBV19
DNA: TGTGCCAGCTTAGCGGGAGAGTACAATGAGCAGTTCTTC
CDR3: CASLAGEYNEQFF

D: NA
J: TRBJ1-1
size: NA
V: TRBV10-3
DNA: TGTGCCATCAGTGTTGGAGCAGGGAACACTGAAGCTTTCTTT
CDR3: CAISVGAGNTEAFF

D: NA
J: TRBJ2-5
size: NA
V: TRBV6-1
DNA: TGTGCCAGCAGTGAAGCGCGGTTTGTGGTGGAGACCCAGTACTTC
CDR3: CASSEARFVVETQYF

D: NA
J: TRBJ1-1
size: NA
V: TRBV28
DNA: TGTGCCAGCAGGGTGGCCGCCCCAGTTAACACTGAAGCTTTCTTT
CDR3: CASRVAAPVNTEAFF

D: TRBD1
J: TRBJ2-7
size: NA
V: TRBV27
DNA: TGTGCCAGCAGTCCCAACACAGGGGCGGGTTACGAGCAGTACTTC
CDR3: CASSPNTGAGYEQYF

D: TRBD1
J: TRBJ2-5
size: NA
V: TRBV3-1/TRBV3-2
DNA: TGTGCCAGCAGCCAAGAGTGGCAGGGGGTCGGGACCCAGTACTTC
CDR3: CASSQEWQGVGTQYF

D: TRBD2
J: TRBJ2-3
size: NA
V: TRBV28
DNA: TGTGCCAGCAGTTTAGCGGGAGGGCCAACAGATACGCAGTATTTT
CDR3: CASSLAGGPTDTQYF

D: TRBD1
J: TRBJ1-5
size: NA
V: TRBV28
DNA: TGTGCCAGCAGAAAGAGGACAGGGGTGCAAAGTCAGCCCCAGCATTTT
CDR3: CASRKRTGVQSQPQHF

D: NA
J: TRBJ1-1
size: NA
V: TRBV5-1
DNA: TGCGCCAGCAACGAGAGGGGATACATGAACACTGAAGCTTTCTTT
CDR3: CASNERGYMNTEAFF

D: TRBD2
J: TRBJ2-1
size: NA
V: TRBV4-2
DNA: TGTGCCAGCAGCCAAGATCTAGGGCTAGCGGGGAACAATGAGCAGTTCTTC
CDR3: CASSQDLGLAGNNEQFF

D: TRBD1
J: TRBJ1-2
size: NA
V: TRBV12-3/TRBV12-4
DNA: TGTGCCAGCAGTAGTACAGGGGATCGTACCTTC
CDR3: CASSSTGDRTF

D: TRBD2
J: TRBJ2-1
size: NA
V: TRBV10-2
DNA: TGCGCCAGCAGGGATTACTCTAGCGGGAGGCACAATGAGCAGTTCTTC
CDR3: CASRDYSSGRHNEQFF

D: NA
J: TRBJ2-1
size: NA
V: TRBV24-1
DNA: TGTGCCACCAGTGATTTCGGTAGCCCGTCCGTCAATGAGCAGTTCTTC
CDR3: CATSDFGSPSVNEQFF

D: NA
J: TRBJ2-7
size: NA
V: TRBV7-2
DNA: TGTGCCAGCAGCTATCTAAGGGCGGCAGGGTCGGCCTACGAGCAGTACTTC
CDR3: CASSYLRAAGSAYEQYF

D: TRBD1
J: TRBJ2-1
size: NA
V: TRBV7-6
DNA: TGTGCCAGCACCCCAAGGACAGGGGGACCCAATGAGCAGTTCTTC
CDR3: CASTPRTGGPNEQFF

D: TRBD1
J: TRBJ1-5
size: once
V: TRBV19
DNA: TGTGCCAGTAGGGGACAGGGGGCTGGCAATCAGCCCCAGCATTTT
CDR3: CASRGQGAGNQPQHF

D: NA
J: TRBJ2-3
size: NA
V: TRBV19
DNA: TGTGCCAGCGGGAGCACAGATACGCAGTATTTT
CDR3: CASGSTDTQYF

D: NA
J: TRBJ2-2
size: NA
V: TRBV30
DNA: TGTGCCTGGAGTGTACAATCCACCGGGGAGCTGTTTTTT
CDR3: CAWSVQSTGELFF

D: TRBD2
J: TRBJ2-7
size: NA
V: TRBV11-2
DNA: TGTGCCAGCAGCCGATCCGGGACTAGCGGTTACGAGCAGTACTTC
CDR3: CASSRSGTSGYEQYF

D: TRBD2
J: TRBJ2-7
size: NA
V: TRBV27
DNA: TGTGCCAGCAGCCCCCGTTGGGGGGGGTACGAGCAGTACTTC
CDR3: CASSPRWGGYEQYF

D: TRBD2
J: TRBJ2-5
size: NA
V: TRBV11-2
DNA: TGTGCCAGCAGCAACCCCGGGACTAGCGGACAAGAGACCCAGTACTTC
CDR3: CASSNPGTSGQETQYF

D: NA
J: TRBJ2-7
size: NA
V: TRBV5-1
DNA: TGCGCCAGCAGCTTTAGGGGGGACTCATCCTACGAGCAGTACTTC
CDR3: CASSFRGDSSYEQYF

D: NA
J: TRBJ1-2
size: once
V: TRBV12-3/TRBV12-4
DNA: TGTGCCAGCAGTTTGGCTACCTATGGCTACACCTTC
CDR3: CASSLATYGYTF

D: TRBD2
J: TRBJ2-1
size: NA
V: TRBV19
DNA: TGTGCCAGTAGTATAGGAAGCGGGAGCTCCTACAATGAGCAGTTCTTC
CDR3: CASSIGSGSSYNEQFF

D: TRBD2
J: TRBJ2-7
size: NA
V: TRBV28
DNA: TGTGCCAGCAGCCTCGGGCAGCGGGGCTACGAGCAGTACTTC
CDR3: CASSLGQRGYEQYF

D: NA
J: TRBJ1-5
size: NA
V: TRBV12-3/TRBV12-4
DNA: TGTGCCAGCACTACTACAGGGTCTCAGCCCCAGCATTTT
CDR3: CASTTTGSQPQHF

D: TRBD1
J: TRBJ1-5
size: NA
V: TRBV12-3/TRBV12-4
DNA: TGTGCCAGCAGGCGGACAGGGGCTCAGCCCCAGCATTTT
CDR3: CASRRTGAQPQHF

D: NA
J: TRBJ2-7
size: NA
V: TRBV2
DNA: TGTGCCAGCAGCCCTCTCAGGGGCTCCTACGAGCAGTACTTC
CDR3: CASSPLRGSYEQYF

D: NA
J: TRBJ2-7
size: NA
V: TRBV19
DNA: TGTGCCAGTAGTGATCAGGGTCGCTACTCCTACGAGCAGTACTTC
CDR3: CASSDQGRYSYEQYF

D: NA
J: TRBJ2-7
size: NA
V: TRBV6-2/TRBV6-3
DNA: TGTGCCAGCAGTTATTCCGGACTCTACGAGCAGTACTTC
CDR3: CASSYSGLYEQYF

D: NA
J: TRBJ1-5
size: NA
V: TRBV19
DNA: TGTGCCAGTAGAGCCTACAGGGTTAGCAATCAGCCCCAGCATTTT
CDR3: CASRAYRVSNQPQHF

D: TRBD2
J: TRBJ2-5
size: NA
V: TRBV6-9
DNA: TGTGCCAGCAGTTATCCGCGGGGGGAGCGCGAGACCCAGTACTTC
CDR3: CASSYPRGERETQYF

D: NA
J: TRBJ2-7
size: NA
V: TRBV5-5
DNA: TGTGCCAGCAGTCACGCCCCTGGGGCCGTGCCCTACGAGCAGTACTTC
CDR3: CASSHAPGAVPYEQYF

D: NA
J: TRBJ2-6
size: NA
V: TRBV5-4
DNA: TGTGCCAGCAGCTTAGGGGGGGGCGGTGGGGCCAACGTCCTGACTTTC
CDR3: CASSLGGGGGANVLTF

D: NA
J: TRBJ2-5
size: NA
V: TRBV28
DNA: TGTGCCAGCAGTAACGGTGGGGGGTCAGAGACCCAGTACTTC
CDR3: CASSNGGGSETQYF

D: TRBD1
J: TRBJ1-1
size: NA
V: TRBV19
DNA: TGTGCCACTAGACAGGGGTTTCTGGTGAACACTGAAGCTTTCTTT
CDR3: CATRQGFLVNTEAFF

D: TRBD2
J: TRBJ2-1
size: NA
V: TRBV24-1
DNA: TGTGCCACCAGTGATTTGCTAGCGGGAGGGTTTGAGCAGTTCTTC
CDR3: CATSDLLAGGFEQFF

D: TRBD1
J: TRBJ2-2
size: once
V: TRBV5-1
DNA: TGCGCCAGCAGCTCTCCGGGACAGGGGGTTTACGGGGAGCTGTTTTTT
CDR3: CASSSPGQGVYGELFF

D: NA
J: TRBJ2-3
size: NA
V: TRBV19
DNA: TGTGCCAGTAGGGGGGCAGACAAGTCAGATACGCAGTATTTT
CDR3: CASRGADKSDTQYF

D: NA
J: TRBJ1-4
size: NA
V: TRBV5-1
DNA: TGCGCCAGCAGCTTTTTGGCGAGGGGAGAAAAACTGTTTTTT
CDR3: CASSFLARGEKLFF

D: NA
J: TRBJ2-3
size: NA
V: TRBV24-1
DNA: TGTGCCACCACCCCGGGGGGCACCCCCGAGACAGATACGCAGTATTTT
CDR3: CATTPGGTPETDTQYF

D: NA
J: TRBJ1-4
size: NA
V: TRBV12-2
DNA: TGTGCAAGTCGCTTAGCGCCCAGGGGGGGGAATGAAAAACTGTTTTTT
CDR3: CASRLAPRGGNEKLFF

D: TRBD2
J: TRBJ2-1
size: NA
V: TRBV7-3
DNA: TGTGCCAGCAGCTTAAATGCGTGGGCGGGAGGGCCCAGTGAGCAGTTCTTC
CDR3: CASSLNAWAGGPSEQFF

D: NA
J: TRBJ1-3
size: NA
V: TRBV2
DNA: TGTGCCAGCTTGCCCTCGGGAGCCCGTTCCTCTGGAAACACCATATATTTT
CDR3: CASLPSGARSSGNTIYF